A single sample gave rise to the 28 T cell receptor beta chains below, sequenced in a study of T cell repertoires in aging, cancer and after chemotherapy. TCR beta rearrangements were amplified from peripheral blood genomic DNA. A mixed TRB-A/B primer pool amplified rearranged TRB by multiplex touch-down PCR. TCRdb reprocessed the multiplex PCR reads via MiXCR and lists one record per CDR3 protein. The data contain approximately 2,300 distinct CDR3 sequences, 45% to 60% of them seen just once; the ten biggest clones take up around 4%. Sequencing used blood. These receptors came from a human donor with a solid tumor.

Only one count was recorded for this clonotype. The chain carries TRBV6-5 and TRBJ1-4; 8 bases are a match to TRBD1. The CDR3 spans 15 residues. CDR1 and CDR2 (germline): MNHEY, SVGAGI. Losses at the gene ends were 5 bases for V and 10 bases for J; bases not matched to a gene: 12. CDR3 sequence (DNA): TGTGCCAGCAGTAAAACAGGGGGAGGTAGTAGAAAACTGTTTTTT. Translating gives CASSKTGGGSRKLFF.

This chain links TRBV19 with TRBJ1-6; maybe TRBD1 (6 bases). The germline gives CDR1 LNHDA, CDR2 SQIVND (reference sequence). This CDR3 contains 13 residues. V dropped 5 bases and J dropped 7 bases, with 9 bases sitting between them. CDR3 amino acids: CASSDRFNSPLHF. The CDR3 DNA reads as TGTGCCAGTAGTGACAGGTTCAATTCACCCCTCCACTTT. Full variable domain (outside the CDR3, taken from reference TRBV19 and TRBJ1-6): DGGITQSPKYLFRKEGQNVTLSCEQNLNHDAMYWYRQDPGQGLRLIYYSQIVNDFQKGDIAEGYSVSREKKESFPLTVTSAQKNPTAFYLCASSDRFNSPLHFGNGTRLTVT.

This clonotype was found a few times. The rearrangement links TRBV6-5 to TRBJ1-2; 8 bases map to TRBD1. In germline, CDR1 is MNHEY, CDR2 SVGAGI. The CDR3 totals 13 residues. The V and J ends lost 6 bases and 8 bases, in that order; junction bases with no gene match: 8. Here the CDR3 reads CASRDSGTGGYTF. DNA for the CDR3: TGTGCCAGCAGGGACTCCGGGACAGGAGGCTACACCTTC.

This chain links TRBV27 with TRBJ2-3; D remains ambiguous. Trimming pared 8 bases from V and 1 base from J, leaving 13 bases between. Germline CDR1 is MNHEY and CDR2 is SMNVEV (reference sequence). The CDR3 totals 14 residues. The CDR3 region is CASQPSGGTDTQYF. CDR3 sequence (DNA): TGTGCCAGCCAACCCTCTGGGGGCACAGATACGCAGTATTTT.

This clonotype was observed a handful of times. The chain carries TRBV5-5 and TRBJ1-6; D not resolved. Trimming left V 3 bases short and J 7 bases short, with 5 bases between. The CDR3 loop spans 12 amino acids. Germline lookup yields CDR1 SGHKS and CDR2 YYEKEE (reference sequence). The CDR3 sequence: CASSSLNSPLHF. The CDR3 nucleotides read TGTGCCAGCAGCTCTTTAAATTCACCCCTCCACTTT.

The chain is built from TRBV29-1 and TRBJ1-1; no clear D. The length of the CDR3 is 12 residues. Germline values: CDR1 SQVTM, CDR2 ANQGSEA. V was clipped by 6 bases and J by 0 bases, with 8 bases between them. The CDR3 region is CSVGEMNTEAFF. The CDR3 DNA reads TGCAGCGTCGGGGAGATGAACACTGAAGCTTTCTTT.

This clonotype was found once. The CDR3 DNA follows: TGTGCCAGCTCACCTACCGGGACTAGCCTGAAATGGGTGACCCAGTACTTC. Protein product: CASSPTGTSLKWVTQYF. The V gene is TRBV18, the J gene TRBJ2-5; 9 bases are a match to TRBD2. CDR3 length equals 17 residues. Per germline, CDR1 KGHSH and CDR2 LQKENI. V dropped 3 bases and J dropped 7; count of bases not matched to a gene: 15.

The chain uses TRBV20-1 and TRBJ1-1; D might be TRBD1 (5 bases). This CDR3 comprises 14 residues. Germline values: CDR1 DFQATT, CDR2 SNEGSKA (reference sequence). Trimming cost V 3 bases and J 7 bases, with 18 bases left between them. CDR3 bases: TGCAGTGCTAGCCTCCGTGCCAGGGATGATGAAGCTTTCTTT. Amino acids: CSASLRARDDEAFF.

This chain connects TRBV30 to TRBJ1-1, with TRBD1 matching 8 bases. There are 13 residues in the CDR3. The germline CDR1 and CDR2 sequences are GTSNPN and SVGIG (reference sequence). After removal of 7 bases from V and 3 bases from J, the junction contained 7 bases not matched to a gene. The CDR3 bases are TGTGCCTTATCGGGACAGGAGGACACTGAAGCTTTCTTT. Its protein is CALSGQEDTEAFF. The entire variable domain, with the rest obtained from reference TRBV30 and TRBJ1-1, is as follows: SQTIHQWPATLVQPVGSPLSLECTVEGTSNPNLYWYRQAAGRGLQLLFYSVGIGQISSEVPQNLSASRPQDRQFILSSKKLLLSDSGFYLCALSGQEDTEAFFGQGTRLTVV.

The gene calls are TRBV5-1 and TRBJ2-7; D is unresolved. Germline CDR1 SGHRS, CDR2 YFSETQ. V was clipped by 1 base and J by 2 bases, with 7 bases between them. This CDR3 comprises 13 residues. CDR3 residues: CASSLRAPYEQYF. CDR3 DNA sequence: TGCGCCAGCAGCTTGCGGGCCCCCTACGAGCAGTACTTC.

The chain is built from TRBV12-3 or TRBV12-4 and TRBJ1-6; no definite D call. V lost 6 bases and J 14 bases, leaving 14 bases between the germline ends. CDR3 length: 12 amino acids. CDR3 protein: CASSPDVQALHF. CDR3 bases: TGTGCCAGCAGCCCGGACGTCCAGGCCCTCCACTTT.

This clonotype was counted a few times. The DNA of the CDR3 is TGCAGCGTCCTGAGGACAGGGGGCTATGGCTACACCTTC. Residues: CSVLRTGGYGYTF. This chain uses TRBV29-1 with TRBJ1-2; 10 bases fit TRBD1. The ends lost 6 bases at V and 4 bases at J; junction bases unmatched: 5. The CDR3 is made up of 13 amino acids. Germline-derived CDR1 and CDR2 are SQVTM and ANQGSEA.

This clonotype was seen only a few times. This sequence joins TRBV19 and TRBJ1-5; D gene uncertain. The CDR3 is made up of 13 amino acids. V gave up 5 bases and J gave up 5 bases, with 10 bases separating them. The germline V gene has CDR1 LNHDA and CDR2 SQIVND (reference sequence). The CDR3 sequence is CASSPDGYQPQHF. The CDR3 region has the DNA TGTGCCAGTAGTCCCGACGGTTATCAGCCCCAGCATTTT. Drawing the rest from reference TRBV19 and TRBJ1-5, the complete variable domain is DGGITQSPKYLFRKEGQNVTLSCEQNLNHDAMYWYRQDPGQGLRLIYYSQIVNDFQKGDIAEGYSVSREKKESFPLTVTSAQKNPTAFYLCASSPDGYQPQHFGDGTRLSIL.

This clonotype has just a few counts. The chain's CDR3 is CASNGPSYAGTGGGYTF. DNA for the CDR3: TGTGCCAGCAACGGCCCGTCCTATGCCGGGACAGGGGGTGGCTACACCTTC. This chain uses TRBV5-4 with TRBJ1-2, with 11 bases that match TRBD1. CDR1 is SGHNT, CDR2 YYREEE, per germline (reference sequence). V trimming: 6 bases; J trimming: 7 bases; junction bases outside the gene matches: 17. The CDR3 contains 17 residues. Full variable domain (remainder filled in from reference TRBV5-4 and TRBJ1-2): ETGVTQSPTHLIKTRGQQVTLRCSSQSGHNTVSWYQQALGQGPQFIFQYYREEENGRGNFPPRFSGLQFPNYSSELNVNALELDDSALYLCASNGPSYAGTGGGYTFGSGTRLTVV.

This clonotype was counted once. The chain joins TRBV20-1 to TRBJ2-7, with D maybe TRBD1 (6 bases). The CDR3 extends over 11 amino acids. Between the trimmed V and J ends, which lost 4 bases and 4 bases, there was a span of 8 bases. Germline CDR1 is DFQATT and CDR2 is SNEGSKA (reference sequence). The DNA for the CDR3 is TGCAGTGCTACCCAGGGGTACGAGCAGTACTTC. Protein product: CSATQGYEQYF.

This chain uses TRBV6-5 with TRBJ1-2; D is possibly TRBD1 (5 bases). CDR3 length: 14 residues. Trimming took 5 bases from V and 7 from J, leaving 17 bases between them. Germline values: CDR1 MNHEY, CDR2 SVGAGI. In DNA form, the CDR3 reads TGTGCCAGCAGTGAAGTCGGGGGTCTGTCTGGCTACACCTTC. This codes for CASSEVGGLSGYTF.

This rearrangement joins TRBV5-1 to TRBJ1-5; D not resolved. V lost 1 base and J lost 5, with 7 bases in between. In germline, CDR1 is SGHRS, CDR2 YFSETQ. The CDR3 length is 13 residues. The CDR3, as DNA: TGCGCCAGCAGCTTGAGCCTGGATCAGCCCCAGCATTTT. Residues: CASSLSLDQPQHF. The whole variable domain, remainder taken from reference TRBV5-1 and TRBJ1-5, is KAGVTQTPRYLIKTRGQQVTLSCSPISGHRSVSWYQQTPGQGLQFLFEYFSETQRNKGNFPGRFSGRQFSNSRSEMNVSTLELGDSALYLCASSLSLDQPQHFGDGTRLSIL.

The CDR3 sequence is CASSWGGGDTEAFF. The CDR3 DNA reads as TGTGCCAGCAGCTGGGGGGGAGGGGACACTGAAGCTTTCTTT. This rearrangement joins TRBV7-6 to TRBJ1-1, with TRBD1 as a possible D gene (5 bases). V lost 4 bases and J 3 bases, leaving 12 bases between the germline ends. The V gene's germline CDR1 is SGHVS and CDR2 FNYEAQ. The CDR3 totals 14 residues.

The V gene is TRBV19, the J gene TRBJ1-2; 7 nucleotides line up with TRBD1. J was trimmed by 4 bases and V by 7 bases; bases with no gene match: 12. The CDR3 runs 15 residues. Germline V gene data show CDR1 as LNHDA and CDR2 as SQIVND (reference sequence). CDR3 nucleotides: TGTGCCAGTAAAAAGGGGGCAAGCAACCTCTATGGCTACACCTTC. The encoded protein is CASKKGASNLYGYTF.

Points on this clonotype: The DNA is left out, because the CDR3 cannot be placed on it with certainty; the CDR3 is given as TCRdb lists it. V gene TRBV20-1 combines with J gene TRBJ1-4; TRBD1 is the table's D call, not checked against the DNA. Germline values: CDR1 DFQATT, CDR2 SNEGSKA (reference sequence). The CDR3 length equals 10 residues, ends included. CDR3 loop: CSVGPGTQGF.

The rearrangement joins TRBV6-6 to TRBJ1-5; tentative D call: TRBD1 (6 bases). Germline values: CDR1 MNHNY, CDR2 SVGAGI (reference sequence). Trimming pared 0 bases from V and 4 bases from J, leaving 13 bases between. The length of the CDR3 is 16 residues. The CDR3 DNA follows: TGTGCCAGCAGTTACTCTACAGGGAAGGGTAATCAGCCCCAGCATTTT. The encoded protein is CASSYSTGKGNQPQHF.

The genes are TRBV14 and TRBJ1-1; D call uncertain. The V gene lost 8 bases and the J gene lost 0 bases, with 10 bases spanning the gap. This CDR3 contains 13 residues. The V gene's germline CDR1 is SGHDN and CDR2 FVKESK. The CDR3 nucleotides read TGTGCCAGCCGAGGGAATCTGAACACTGAAGCTTTCTTT. Encoded protein: CASRGNLNTEAFF.

The chain recombines TRBV6-5 with TRBJ2-3; weak D call: TRBD1 (5 bases). V lost 0 bases and J lost 2, with 12 bases in between. Germline V gives CDR1 MNHEY, CDR2 SVGAGI. The CDR3 is 16 amino acids. CDR3 amino acids: CASSYSGPPNTDTQYF. CDR3 coding DNA: TGTGCCAGCAGTTACTCGGGGCCGCCTAACACAGATACGCAGTATTTT.

The rearrangement links TRBV12-3 or TRBV12-4 to TRBJ1-2; D unclear. With 7 bases removed from V and 7 bases from J, the gap between germline ends came to 13 bases. This CDR3 is 12 amino acids long. The CDR3 loop is CASILIVSGYTF. The CDR3 DNA reads TGTGCCAGCATCCTGATCGTCTCTGGCTACACCTTC.

The rearrangement uses TRBV6-5 and TRBJ1-6; D remains ambiguous. Trimming stripped 2 bases from V and 8 bases from J, with 13 bases between. The CDR3 covers 15 residues. The germline V gene encodes CDR1 MNHEY and CDR2 SVGAGI. In nucleotides, the CDR3 is TGTGCCAGCAGTTACATCGAGGGAATTCATTCACCCCTCCACTTT. Its protein is CASSYIEGIHSPLHF.

This clonotype has just a few counts. The chain has TRBV19 and TRBJ1-1; D perhaps matches TRBD1 (5 bases). The CDR3 totals 15 residues. The V end lost 3 bases, the J end lost 0 bases, and 11 bases lay between the germline ends. CDR1 is LNHDA, CDR2 SQIVND, per germline (reference sequence). CDR3 sequence reads: CASSIGRGMNTEAFF. The CDR3 DNA reads as TGTGCCAGTAGTATCGGTAGGGGAATGAACACTGAAGCTTTCTTT.

The chain has TRBV20-1 and TRBJ1-2; D gene unclear. The CDR3 spans 13 residues. The V end lost 3 bases, the J end lost 2 bases, and 10 bases lay between the germline ends. Germline V gene sequence: CDR1 DFQATT, CDR2 SNEGSKA (reference sequence). The CDR3 DNA reads TGCAGTGCTAGGGGCAGCGCGAACTATGGCTACACCTTC. It encodes CSARGSANYGYTF.

This clonotype is large (0.1 to 1%). The genes are TRBV6-5 and TRBJ2-5, with D perhaps TRBD2 (5 bases). V gave up 8 bases and J gave up 4 bases, with 20 bases separating them. Germline V gene data show CDR1 as MNHEY and CDR2 as SVGAGI. The CDR3 runs to 15 residues. CDR3 region: CASRTLHGNAETQYF. CDR3 bases: TGTGCCAGCCGGACCCTCCACGGGAACGCAGAGACCCAGTACTTC.